This record concerns one T cell receptor beta chain sequence. Trimming took 3 bases from V and 2 from J; bases not matched to a gene: 3. Per germline, CDR1 LGHDT and CDR2 YNNKEL (reference sequence). The CDR3 has 14 amino acids. Produced via immunoSEQ multiplex PCR; TCRdb's table is partial and in-frame only. Here the sample spans about 180,000 clones, 90% being singletons. These data come from a study of T cell responses to AZD1222 COVID-19 vaccine. This sequence originates from an adult in good health. Material: peripheral blood, obtained on day 0 of AZD1222 vaccination. The V and J genes are TRBV3-1 (or the pseudogene TRBV3-2) and TRBJ2-5; 7 positions match TRBD2. The CDR3 nucleotides are TGTGCCAGCAGCCAGGGGGGGGGACAAGAGACCCAGTACTTC. It yields the protein CASSQGGGQETQYF.